The next 4 T cell receptor beta chains were all read from a single sample in a study of blood T cell repertoires in COVID-19. Sequencing used immunoSEQ multiplex PCR; TCRdb keeps in-frame clones, though not all of them. Of 310,000 or so clones listed, about nine tenths were seen once; the top ten hold 0.95% to 1.3%. The specimen sequenced was PBMCs or T cells enriched from blood (not recorded which). These receptors were collected from a woman between 25 and 40 years old who had recovered from COVID-19.

The chain links TRBV14 to TRBJ1-1, with D tentatively TRBD1 (6 bases). V was cut by 4 bases and J by 4 bases, with 13 bases left in between. The CDR3 extends over 14 amino acids. Germline assignment: CDR1 SGHDN and CDR2 FVKESK. CDR3 DNA: TGTGCCAGCAGCCTTACGGCGGGGGCCACTGAAGCTTTCTTT. This sequence encodes CASSLTAGATEAFF.

The chain links TRBV7-8 to TRBJ2-1; 11 positions agree with TRBD2. Trimming took 1 base from V and 5 from J; bases not matched to a gene: 4. Germline CDR1 and CDR2: SGHVS and FQNEAQ. The CDR3 extends over 16 amino acids. The CDR3: CASSLELGLADNEQFF. The CDR3 DNA sequence: TGTGCCAGCAGCTTAGAGTTGGGACTAGCGGACAATGAGCAGTTCTTC.

V gene TRBV7-3 combines with J gene TRBJ1-3; 9 bases are a match to TRBD1. The CDR3 loop spans 15 amino acids. Germline V CDR1 and CDR2: SGHTA, FQGTGA. V was clipped by 4 bases and J by 4 bases; unmatched bases: 5. The CDR3 reads CASSSGQGKGNTIYF. CDR3 in DNA: TGTGCCAGCAGCTCTGGACAGGGGAAGGGAAACACCATATATTTT.

The chain has TRBV19 and TRBJ2-1; 8 nucleotides line up with TRBD2. V was clipped by 0 bases and J by 10 bases; unmatched bases: 5. Germline CDR1 LNHDA, CDR2 SQIVND (reference sequence). This CDR3 region has 14 residues. The CDR3: CASSIETSAWEQFF. The CDR3 nucleotides read TGTGCCAGTAGTATAGAGACTAGCGCCTGGGAGCAGTTCTTC.